This T cell receptor beta chain was sequenced during a study of cytomegalovirus exposure and HLA in healthy donors. A word on this clone: What it binds is not known. Other DNA sequences in the same sample also yield this CDR3.

Produced via immunoSEQ multiplex PCR; TCRdb's table is partial and in-frame only. Here the sample spans 130,000 to 150,000 clones, roughly nine tenths being singletons. Study-wide findings and caveats: There were 164 TCR beta chains listed as cytomegalovirus-associated. One later analysis, an examination of the 120 or so validation repertoires, found that first-cohort TCR clusters tended to co-occur in them. Specificity of three CMV-associated chains for CMV antigens was verified in vitro.

Germline loops: CDR1 MDHEN, CDR2 SYDVKM. The CDR3 sequence is 14 residues long. The V gene end was trimmed by 6 bases and the J gene end by 1 base; junction bases not matched to a gene: 5. The sequence was obtained from a woman between 18 and 30 years old in good health and CMV-seropositive. The sample consisted of PBMCs. The chain recombines TRBV28 with TRBJ2-7, with 8 bases that match TRBD2. As DNA, the CDR3 is TGTGCCAGCAGCTTCGGGGGGGGTTCCTACGAGCAGTACTTC. Protein: CASSFGGGSYEQYF.